These 21 T cell receptor beta chains came from one sample sequenced in a study of CD8+ T cells in alopecia areata. The authors extracted RNA and reverse transcribed it into cDNA as the sequencing template. Clones were sequenced by immunoSEQ multiplex PCR, and TCRdb holds only the in-frame ones, with some missing. The sample has 200,000 to 250,000 clones, 50% to 70% seen once; the top ten hold 0.45%. Sequencing used CD4+ T cells sorted from blood, obtained at week 0. The receptors derive from a human donor with alopecia areata.

The chain employs TRBV29-1 and TRBJ1-1; D remains ambiguous. V lost 6 bases and J lost 5, with 10 bases in between. There are 11 residues in the CDR3. The germline V gene encodes CDR1 SQVTM and CDR2 ANQGSEA. The CDR3 DNA reads TGCAGCGTCCGCGAGGAGACTGAAGCTTTCTTT. Its translation is CSVREETEAFF.

This chain joins TRBV29-1 and TRBJ1-2; D gene unclear. CDR3 length: 12 residues. Per germline, CDR1 SQVTM and CDR2 ANQGSEA. V was pared by 7 bases and J by 4 bases, with 13 bases between. As DNA, the CDR3 is TGCAGCGCCGATTCAACAAGCTATGGCTACACCTTC. Its translation is CSADSTSYGYTF.

The chain carries TRBV6-5 and TRBJ2-7; D gene ambiguous. The germline V gene has CDR1 MNHEY and CDR2 SVGAGI. Trimming stripped 4 bases from V and 3 bases from J, with 10 bases between. CDR3 length: 13 residues. CDR3 sequence (DNA): TGTGCCAGCAGTTTAGGACGGTTCTACGAGCAGTACTTC. Its translation: CASSLGRFYEQYF.

This clone was detected only a few times. The V and J genes are TRBV10-3 and TRBJ2-1; TRBD1 agrees at 7 bases. The V gene end was trimmed by 3 bases and the J gene end by 5 bases; junction bases not matched to a gene: 10. The CDR3 is made up of 16 amino acids. Germline V lookup: CDR1 ENHRY, CDR2 SYGVKD. The CDR3 is CAISDERDRLNNEQFF. As DNA, the CDR3 is TGTGCCATCAGTGACGAACGGGACAGATTGAACAATGAGCAGTTCTTC.

This chain links TRBV7-9 with TRBJ1-2, with D perhaps matching TRBD1 (6 bases). From germline, CDR1 is SEHNR and CDR2 FQNEAQ (reference sequence). CDR3 length equals 17 residues. Between the trimmed V and J ends, which lost 4 bases and 8 bases, there was a span of 26 bases. CDR3 coding DNA: TGTGCCAGCAGCTCTCGTTGGACAGTCCCACAAGTGGGCGGCTACACCTTC. Translation: CASSSRWTVPQVGGYTF.

This clone appeared a single time. The gene calls are TRBV7-9 and TRBJ1-1; D uncertain. V lost 6 bases and J lost 1, with 9 bases in between. The CDR3 covers 13 residues. Germline V gene data show CDR1 as SEHNR and CDR2 as FQNEAQ (reference sequence). The CDR3 nucleotides are TGTGCCAGCAGACACGTTCAGAACACTGAAGCTTTCTTT. Translating gives CASRHVQNTEAFF.

This chain connects TRBV6-5 to TRBJ2-3; a possible D gene is TRBD2 (6 bases). CDR1 is MNHEY and CDR2 is SVGAGI in the germline V gene. V was pared by 6 bases and J by 5 bases, with 18 bases between. The CDR3 is made up of 15 amino acids. The CDR3 coding sequence is TGTGCCAGCAGCTACCGACTGCGGGGAGGAGATACGCAGTATTTT. Amino acids: CASSYRLRGGDTQYF.

The chain joins TRBV9 to TRBJ1-4; D not resolved. The CDR3 has 13 residues. Trimming removed 0 bases at V and 5 bases at J, with 5 bases between. Germline V lookup: CDR1 SGDLS, CDR2 YYNGEE. CDR3 sequence (DNA): TGTGCCAGCAGCGTAGGGCTGAATGAAAAACTGTTTTTT. This codes for CASSVGLNEKLFF. Full variable domain (rest looked up from reference TRBV9 and TRBJ1-4): DSGVTQTPKHLITATGQRVTLRCSPRSGDLSVYWYQQSLDQGLQFLIQYYNGEERAKGNILERFSAQQFPDLHSELNLSSLELGDSALYFCASSVGLNEKLFFGSGTQLSVL.

V usage is TRBV7-9 and J usage is TRBJ1-1; TRBD1 agrees at 9 bases. From germline, CDR1 is SEHNR and CDR2 FQNEAQ (reference sequence). This CDR3 comprises 14 residues. V dropped 3 bases and J dropped 3; count of bases not matched to a gene: 2. CDR3 DNA: TGTGCCAGCAGCTTGGGACAGGGATACACTGAAGCTTTCTTT. It specifies CASSLGQGYTEAFF.

This chain uses TRBV7-3 with TRBJ2-7; D is ambiguous. The V and J ends lost 5 bases and 5 bases respectively, with 16 bases between them. This CDR3 region has 14 residues. The germline gives CDR1 SGHTA, CDR2 FQGTGA. The CDR3 DNA reads as TGTGCCAGCAGCACCGGTCCCGCGTTGCACGAGCAGTACTTC. Its translation is CASSTGPALHEQYF.

CDR3 amino acids: CASSWDLVHNYGYTF. CDR3 coding DNA: TGTGCCAGCAGCTGGGACCTCGTTCATAACTATGGCTACACCTTC. The J gene is TRBJ1-2, the V gene TRBV5-6; a possible D gene is TRBD1 (5 bases). The CDR3 runs to 15 residues. Deletions cut 3 bases from V and 1 base from J, with 13 bases between. From germline, CDR1 is SGHDT and CDR2 YYEEEE.

The table lists this clone with a few counts. The J gene is TRBJ2-1, the V gene TRBV7-9; the D is unclear. V was clipped by 10 bases and J by 4 bases, with 17 bases between them. This CDR3 comprises 14 residues. The germline CDR1 and CDR2 sequences are SEHNR and FQNEAQ (reference sequence). This CDR3 is CATPEGGQYNEQFF. CDR3 bases: TGTGCCACCCCCGAAGGCGGTCAGTACAATGAGCAGTTCTTC.

The rearrangement uses TRBV29-1 and TRBJ2-7; D possibly uses TRBD1 or TRBD2 (5 bases each). The CDR3 sequence is 14 residues long. The V gene lost 6 bases and the J gene lost 2 bases, with 17 bases spanning the gap. Germline V lookup: CDR1 SQVTM, CDR2 ANQGSEA. The CDR3 DNA is TGCAGCGTGAAGCCTGGGGACGTAACCTACGAGCAGTACTTC. Protein: CSVKPGDVTYEQYF.

The chain has TRBV18 and TRBJ2-3; unclear D gene. Trimming pared 1 base from V and 1 base from J, leaving 3 bases between. Germline V gives CDR1 KGHSH, CDR2 LQKENI. The CDR3 sequence is 13 residues long. In DNA, the CDR3 is TGTGCCAGCTCACCACGGCGCACAGATACGCAGTATTTT. Translated: CASSPRRTDTQYF.

The chain has TRBV5-6 and TRBJ1-4, with a weak D call TRBD1 (5 bases). Trimming shortened V by 5 bases and J by 3 bases, and 17 bases separated the two germline ends. Germline V gives CDR1 SGHDT, CDR2 YYEEEE. CDR3 length equals 16 residues. The CDR3 loop reads CASSRNPGVANEKLFF. The CDR3 DNA is TGTGCCAGCAGTAGAAACCCGGGGGTAGCTAATGAAAAACTGTTTTTT.

This clone was detected a few times. The rearrangement links TRBV30 to TRBJ2-1; 9 bases match TRBD2. The germline CDR1 and CDR2 sequences are GTSNPN and SVGIG (reference sequence). The CDR3 runs to 16 residues. Losses at the gene ends were 3 bases for V and 0 bases for J; bases not matched to a gene: 6. Here the CDR3 reads CAWSLRGGSSYNEQFF. The DNA of the CDR3 is TGTGCCTGGAGCCTGCGGGGGGGGAGCTCCTACAATGAGCAGTTCTTC. Variable domain in full (rest from reference TRBV30 and TRBJ2-1): SQTIHQWPATLVQPVGSPLSLECTVEGTSNPNLYWYRQAAGRGLQLLFYSVGIGQISSEVPQNLSASRPQDRQFILSSKKLLLSDSGFYLCAWSLRGGSSYNEQFFGPGTRLTVL.

The rearrangement links TRBV30 to TRBJ2-3; TRBD2 aligns across 9 bases. J was trimmed by 2 bases and V by 2 bases; bases with no gene match: 8. The CDR3 length is 16 residues. In germline, CDR1 is GTSNPN, CDR2 SVGIG (reference sequence). CDR3 coding DNA: TGTGCCTGGAGTCCATTAGCGGGAGTGGCCACAGATACGCAGTATTTT. Amino acids: CAWSPLAGVATDTQYF.

This clone turned up a few times. V gene TRBV30 combines with J gene TRBJ2-4; D uncertain. The CDR3 has 13 amino acids. Germline CDR1 is GTSNPN and CDR2 is SVGIG (reference sequence). V dropped 3 bases and J dropped 0 bases, with 6 bases sitting between them. The CDR3 region is CAWRQEAKNIQYF. The CDR3 nucleotides read TGTGCCTGGAGGCAGGAAGCCAAAAACATTCAGTACTTC.

This chain uses TRBV7-9 with TRBJ2-3; the match to TRBD2 covers 12 bases. V was pared by 5 bases and J by 0 bases, with 9 bases of the junction left unmatched. The V gene's germline CDR1 is SEHNR and CDR2 FQNEAQ (reference sequence). This CDR3 is 18 amino acids long. CDR3 coding DNA: TGTGCCAGCAGCCCTAGGACTAGCGGGACCGCTAGCACAGATACGCAGTATTTT. Protein product: CASSPRTSGTASTDTQYF. The whole variable domain, remainder taken from reference TRBV7-9 and TRBJ2-3, is DTGVSQNPRHKITKRGQNVTFRCDPISEHNRLYWYRQTLGQGPEFLTYFQNEAQLEKSRLLSDRFSAERPKGSFSTLEIQRTEQGDSAMYLCASSPRTSGTASTDTQYFGPGTRLTVL.

This clone was found a few times. The chain has TRBV19 and TRBJ1-5, with a possible D match to TRBD1 (5 bases). The V end was cut by 5 bases, the J end by 3 bases, with 14 bases between. This CDR3 comprises 15 residues. In germline, CDR1 is LNHDA, CDR2 SQIVND (reference sequence). The CDR3 loop reads CASSLGGTLNQPQHF. CDR3 nucleotide sequence: TGTGCCAGTAGTCTCGGGGGGACGCTCAATCAGCCCCAGCATTTT.

The chain recombines TRBV2 with TRBJ2-7; 9 bases are a match to TRBD1. This CDR3 comprises 14 residues. Germline CDR1 is SNHLY and CDR2 is FYNNEI. Trimming cost V 6 bases and J 0 bases; bases outside gene matches: 3. The CDR3: CASRVQGASYEQYF. The DNA of the CDR3 is TGTGCCAGCAGGGTACAGGGGGCCTCCTACGAGCAGTACTTC.